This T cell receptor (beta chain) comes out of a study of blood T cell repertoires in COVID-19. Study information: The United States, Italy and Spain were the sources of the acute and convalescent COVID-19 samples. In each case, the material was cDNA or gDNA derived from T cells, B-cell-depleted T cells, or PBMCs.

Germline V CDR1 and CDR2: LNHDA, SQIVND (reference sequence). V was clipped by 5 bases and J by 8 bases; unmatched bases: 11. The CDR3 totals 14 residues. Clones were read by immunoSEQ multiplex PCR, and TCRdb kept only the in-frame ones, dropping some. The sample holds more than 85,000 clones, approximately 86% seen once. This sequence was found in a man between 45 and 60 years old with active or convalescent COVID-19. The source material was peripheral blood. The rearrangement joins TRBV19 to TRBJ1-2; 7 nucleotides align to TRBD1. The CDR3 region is CASSPGQSPGGYTF. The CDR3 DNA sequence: TGTGCCAGTAGTCCGGGACAGTCCCCTGGCGGCTACACCTTC.